This entry is about one T cell receptor beta chain. This clonotype was counted many times. The clone's antigen remains unknown. Qualities for individual bases were not recorded, and no much larger clone is one base off. The germline V gene gives CDR1 as SGDLS and CDR2 as YYNGEE. Counted from cysteine to phenylalanine, this CDR3 has 11 amino acids. Kept here is only the CDR3 DNA, which spans 33 bases and is read in frame from base 1. Cut back by 7 bases and 5 bases, the V and J ends lie 9 bases apart. TCR repertoires of sorted CD4+ and CD8+ blood T cells from severe aplastic anemia patients and healthy subjects were deep-sequenced in the study. Ficoll-Paque density gradient centrifugation was used to isolate peripheral blood mononuclear cells. CD4+ and CD8+ T cells were sorted by FACS or magnetic beads before DNA extraction. The data are from a study of CD8+CD57+ T cells in acquired aplastic anemia (dated by TCRdb to 2017 to 2018). With regard to the full study: A mean of roughly 2.9 ug of DNA, ranging from about 0.17 to 30 ug, was extracted from sorted CD4+ and CD8+ cells. An average of roughly 10 million reads for CD4+ cells and 11.0 million reads for CD8+ cells was obtained from healthy donor samples. The investigation overall reported the following: No significant difference in CD8+ Simpson's diversity was found between patients and healthy controls (P=0.060). About 29 CD8+ CDR3 sequences were found to be shared between patients and controls, but these sequences appeared to be highly expressed in patients and within the immunodominant clones of the patients.

Genomic DNA served as template for TCR beta VDJ combination and CDR3 sequence profiling. An Illumina HiSeq 2000 was used for TCR repertoire sequencing. Regarding the original processing steps: TRBV/TRBJ rearrangement plots, CDR3 size and DJ length profiles, and Simpson's diversity index were used to assess repertoires. Whichever DNA sequence was most abundant in the deep sequencing data was defined as the immunodominant clone. CDR3 amino acid sequences were checked for sharing between subjects and were compared against published repertoires and the VDJdb database. TCRdb itself trimmed the public reads at Q25 with fastp, ran MiXCR and retained productive beta chains. Rows with a matching CDR3 protein are joined into one entry that keeps the most common DNA and genes. These V and J calls derive from TCRdb rather than the authors' analysis. Across this sample there are some 68,000 distinct CDR3 sequences, with roughly half seen only once. The ten largest clones add up to about 8.5% of the sample.

Source material: sorted CD4+, CD8+, or CD8+CD57+ T cells (not recorded which) from PBMCs. This receptor was taken from a human donor in good health, serving as a control. The V gene is TRBV9 and the J gene is TRBJ1-2; the D segment cannot be called with confidence. DNA sequence: TGTGCCAGCGAAGGGTATTATGGCTACACCTTC. Its amino acids are CASEGYYGYTF.